In its sample, the clone carrying this T cell receptor (beta chain) ranks as medium-sized. Its matching antigen is unknown. This entry is derived from a study of liver allograft versus peripheral blood T cells. Looking at the study overall: The study compared liver allograft T cell receptor repertoires against peripheral blood repertoires of liver transplant recipients. Study-level findings and limits: It was reported that the T cell receptor repertoires found inside liver allografts differed from those that were detected in peripheral blood.

TCRdb independently ran MiXCR on the reads; one entry per CDR3 protein. This table holds fewer than 11,000 distinct CDR3 sequences, 15% to 20% found once. The J segment lost 8 bases and the V segment lost 0 bases, leaving 6 bases of the junction unmatched. There are 15 residues in the CDR3. From germline, CDR1 is MNHEY and CDR2 SVGAGI. The TCR was taken from a human patient who had a liver transplant. Some T cells here may be from the graft donor. This sequence joins TRBV6-5 and TRBJ2-1; 8 positions agree with TRBD2. In nucleotides, the CDR3 is TGTGCCAGCAGTTACTCGGGGACTAGAGTCTATGAGCAGTTCTTC. It yields the protein CASSYSGTRVYEQFF.